This T cell receptor beta chain was sequenced in a study of CD8 T cells in Susac syndrome. General study points: The study recognized that its TCR sequencing and HLA analysis covered a relatively small number of individuals.

After extraction with the RNeasy kit, about 0.5 to 1 ug of the RNA was reverse transcribed using random hexamers. Amplification of the TCR beta CDR3 was carried out by immunoSEQ multiplex PCR, which spanned a total of 54 Vbeta and 13 Jbeta segments. MiXCR was run by TCRdb on the immunoSEQ multiplex PCR reads, yielding one entry per CDR3 protein. The sample has approximately 200,000 distinct CDR3 sequences; around 90% are singletons. Negative isolation was applied to CD8+ and CD4+ T cells, and FACS enrichment was applied to TEMRA cells. V dropped 6 bases and J dropped 0 bases, with 18 bases sitting between them. In germline, CDR1 is MNHNS, CDR2 SASEGT. CDR3 length: 17 amino acids. As for this clonotype: Its specificity is unknown.

This TCR was sampled from a human donor with multiple sclerosis. What was sequenced was CD8+ T cells from PBMCs. The gene calls are TRBV6-1 and TRBJ2-4; a possible D gene is TRBD1 (6 bases). CDR3 in amino acids: CASSRAEGDLAKNIQYF. As DNA, the CDR3 is TGTGCCAGCAGCCGGGCCGAGGGGGACCTAGCCAAAAACATTCAGTACTTC.